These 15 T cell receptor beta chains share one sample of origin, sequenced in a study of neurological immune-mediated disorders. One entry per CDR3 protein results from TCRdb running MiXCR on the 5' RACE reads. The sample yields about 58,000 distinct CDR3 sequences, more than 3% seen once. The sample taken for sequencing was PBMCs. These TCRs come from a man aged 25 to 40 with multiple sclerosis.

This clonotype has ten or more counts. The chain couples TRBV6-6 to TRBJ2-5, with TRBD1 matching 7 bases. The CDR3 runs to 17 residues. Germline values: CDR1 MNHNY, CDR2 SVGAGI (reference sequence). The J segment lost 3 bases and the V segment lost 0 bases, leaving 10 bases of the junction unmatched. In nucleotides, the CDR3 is TGTGCCAGCAGTTACTCGGCGGCGACAGGGACAAAAGAGACCCAGTACTTC. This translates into CASSYSAATGTKETQYF.

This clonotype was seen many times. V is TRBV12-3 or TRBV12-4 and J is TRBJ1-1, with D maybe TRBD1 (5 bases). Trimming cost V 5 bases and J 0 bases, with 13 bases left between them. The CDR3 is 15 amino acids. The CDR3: CASSPQGLVNTEAFF. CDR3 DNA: TGTGCCAGCAGTCCGCAGGGTCTAGTGAACACTGAAGCTTTCTTT.

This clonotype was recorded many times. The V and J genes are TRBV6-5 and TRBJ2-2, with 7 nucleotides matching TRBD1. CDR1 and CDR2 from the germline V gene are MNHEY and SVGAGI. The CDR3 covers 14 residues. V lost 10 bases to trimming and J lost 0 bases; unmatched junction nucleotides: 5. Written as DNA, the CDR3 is TGTGCCACCGCCGGGACAGCGAACACCGGGGAGCTGTTTTTT. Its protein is CATAGTANTGELFF.

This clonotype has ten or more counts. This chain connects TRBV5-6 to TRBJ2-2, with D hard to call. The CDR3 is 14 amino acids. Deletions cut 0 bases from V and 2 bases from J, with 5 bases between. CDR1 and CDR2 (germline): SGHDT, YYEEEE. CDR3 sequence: CASSLGSNTGELFF. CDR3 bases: TGTGCCAGCAGCTTGGGATCTAACACCGGGGAGCTGTTTTTT.

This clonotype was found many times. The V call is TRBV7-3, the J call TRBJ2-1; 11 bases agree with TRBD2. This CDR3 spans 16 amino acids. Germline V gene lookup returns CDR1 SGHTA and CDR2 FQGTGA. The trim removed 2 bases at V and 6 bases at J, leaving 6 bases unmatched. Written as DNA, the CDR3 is TGTGCCAGCAGCTTACTCCTAGCGGGGGGTTCCAATGAGCAGTTCTTC. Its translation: CASSLLLAGGSNEQFF.

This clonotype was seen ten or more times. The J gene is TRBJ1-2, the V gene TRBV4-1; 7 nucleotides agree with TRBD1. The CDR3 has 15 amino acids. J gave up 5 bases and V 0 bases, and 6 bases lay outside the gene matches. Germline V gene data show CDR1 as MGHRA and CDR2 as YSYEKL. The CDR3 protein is CASSQEGTDNYGYTF. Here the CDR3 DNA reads TGCGCCAGCAGCCAAGAGGGGACAGACAATTATGGCTACACCTTC.

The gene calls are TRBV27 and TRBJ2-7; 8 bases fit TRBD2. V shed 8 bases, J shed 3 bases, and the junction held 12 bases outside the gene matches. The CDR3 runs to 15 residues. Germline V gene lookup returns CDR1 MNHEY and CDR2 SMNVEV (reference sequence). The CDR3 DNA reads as TGTGCCAGCGGAACCCCAAGCGGGGGACGCTACGAGCAGTACTTC. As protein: CASGTPSGGRYEQYF.

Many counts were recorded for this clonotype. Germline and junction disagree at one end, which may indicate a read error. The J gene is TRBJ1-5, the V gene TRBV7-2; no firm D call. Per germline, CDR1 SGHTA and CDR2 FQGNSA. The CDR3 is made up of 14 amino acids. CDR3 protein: CASSLDISNQPQNF. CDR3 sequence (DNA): TGTGCCAGCAGCTTAGACATTAGCAATCAGCCCCAGAATTTT.

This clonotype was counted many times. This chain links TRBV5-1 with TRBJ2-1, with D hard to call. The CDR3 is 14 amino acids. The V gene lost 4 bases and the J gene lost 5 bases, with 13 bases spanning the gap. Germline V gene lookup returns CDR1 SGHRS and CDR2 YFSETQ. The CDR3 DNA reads TGCGCCAGCAGCCCACGGTACCGAGACAATGAGCAGTTCTTC. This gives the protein CASSPRYRDNEQFF.

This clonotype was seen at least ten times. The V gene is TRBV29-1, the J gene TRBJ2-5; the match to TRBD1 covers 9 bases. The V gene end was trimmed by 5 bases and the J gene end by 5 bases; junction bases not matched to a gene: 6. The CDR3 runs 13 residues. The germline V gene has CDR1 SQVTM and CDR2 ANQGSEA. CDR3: CSVRPTGGETQYF. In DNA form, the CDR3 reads TGCAGCGTTCGACCTACAGGGGGCGAGACCCAGTACTTC.

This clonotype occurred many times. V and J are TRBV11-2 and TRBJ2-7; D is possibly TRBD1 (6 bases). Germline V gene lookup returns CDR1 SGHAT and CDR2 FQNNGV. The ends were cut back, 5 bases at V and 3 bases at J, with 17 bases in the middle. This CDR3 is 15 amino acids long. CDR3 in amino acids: CASSPGTPRGYEQYF. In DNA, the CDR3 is TGTGCCAGCAGCCCCGGGACACCGAGAGGCTACGAGCAGTACTTC.

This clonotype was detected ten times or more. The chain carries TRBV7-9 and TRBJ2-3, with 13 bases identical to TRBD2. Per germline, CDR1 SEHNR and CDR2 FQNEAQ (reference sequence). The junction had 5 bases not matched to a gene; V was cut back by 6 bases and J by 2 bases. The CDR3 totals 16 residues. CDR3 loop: CASRTGLAGSTDTQYF. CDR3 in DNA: TGTGCCAGCAGAACGGGACTAGCGGGGTCCACAGATACGCAGTATTTT.

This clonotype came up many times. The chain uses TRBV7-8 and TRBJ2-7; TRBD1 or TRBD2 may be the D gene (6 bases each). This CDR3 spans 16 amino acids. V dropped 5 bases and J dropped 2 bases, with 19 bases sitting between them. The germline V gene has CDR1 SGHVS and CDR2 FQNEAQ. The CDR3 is CASSPAYGGGTYEQYF. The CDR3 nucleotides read TGTGCCAGCAGCCCTGCTTATGGAGGGGGAACCTACGAGCAGTACTTC.

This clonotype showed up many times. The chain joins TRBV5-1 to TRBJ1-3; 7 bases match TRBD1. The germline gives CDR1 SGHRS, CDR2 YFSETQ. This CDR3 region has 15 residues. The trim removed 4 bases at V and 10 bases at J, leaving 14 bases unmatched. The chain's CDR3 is CASSPDREVTVTIYF. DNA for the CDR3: TGCGCCAGCAGCCCCGACAGGGAAGTGACCGTAACCATATATTTT.

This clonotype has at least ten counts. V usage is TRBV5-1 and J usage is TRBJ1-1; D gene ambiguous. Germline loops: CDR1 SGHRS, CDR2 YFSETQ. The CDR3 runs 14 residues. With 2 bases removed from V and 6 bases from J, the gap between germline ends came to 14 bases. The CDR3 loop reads CASSLAGVSAEAFF. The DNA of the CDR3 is TGCGCCAGCAGCTTAGCAGGAGTGAGCGCTGAAGCTTTCTTT.